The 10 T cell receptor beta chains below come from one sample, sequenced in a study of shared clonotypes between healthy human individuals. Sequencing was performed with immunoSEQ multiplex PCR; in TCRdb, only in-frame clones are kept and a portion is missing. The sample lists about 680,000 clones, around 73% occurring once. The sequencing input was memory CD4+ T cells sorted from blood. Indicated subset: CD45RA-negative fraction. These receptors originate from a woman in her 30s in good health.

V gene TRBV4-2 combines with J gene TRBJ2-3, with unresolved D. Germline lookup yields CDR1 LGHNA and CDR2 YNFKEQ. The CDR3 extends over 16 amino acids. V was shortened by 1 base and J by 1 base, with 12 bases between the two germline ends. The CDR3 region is CASSQGSAGRTDTQYF. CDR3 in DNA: TGTGCCAGCAGCCAAGGGTCTGCCGGGCGCACAGATACGCAGTATTTT.

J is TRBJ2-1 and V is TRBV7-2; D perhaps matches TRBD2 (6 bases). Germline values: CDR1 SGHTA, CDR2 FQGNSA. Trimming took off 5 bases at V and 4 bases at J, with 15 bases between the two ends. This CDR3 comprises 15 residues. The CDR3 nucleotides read TGTGCCAGCAGCGCCTCGATTGCGGGATACAATGAGCAGTTCTTC. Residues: CASSASIAGYNEQFF.

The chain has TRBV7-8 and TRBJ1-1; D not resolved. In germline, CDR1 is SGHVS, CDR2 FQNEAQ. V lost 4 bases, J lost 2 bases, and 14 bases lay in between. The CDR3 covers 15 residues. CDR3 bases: TGTGCCAGCAGCTACATAACGCAGCTTAACACTGAAGCTTTCTTT. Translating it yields CASSYITQLNTEAFF.

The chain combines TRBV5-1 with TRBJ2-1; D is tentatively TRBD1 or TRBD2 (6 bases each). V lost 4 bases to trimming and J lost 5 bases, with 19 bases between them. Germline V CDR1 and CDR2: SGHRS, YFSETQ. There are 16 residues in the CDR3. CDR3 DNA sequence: TGCGCCAGCAGCGGTGTGGGGGGCGCATCCAACAATGAGCAGTTCTTC. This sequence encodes CASSGVGGASNNEQFF.

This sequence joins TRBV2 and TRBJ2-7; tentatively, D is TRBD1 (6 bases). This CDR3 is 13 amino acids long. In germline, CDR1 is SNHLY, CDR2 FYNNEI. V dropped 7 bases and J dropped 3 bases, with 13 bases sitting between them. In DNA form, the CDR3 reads TGTGCCAGCAATCGGGACACTTACTACGAGCAGTACTTC. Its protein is CASNRDTYYEQYF. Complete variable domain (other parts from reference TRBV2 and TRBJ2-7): EPEVTQTPSHQVTQMGQEVILRCVPISNHLYFYWYRQILGQKVEFLVSFYNNEISEKSEIFDDQFSVERPDGSNFTLKIRSTKLEDSAMYFCASNRDTYYEQYFGPGTRLTVT.

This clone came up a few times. CDR3 DNA sequence: TGTGCCAGCAGCTTATACGGGAGGGCCGAAGAGACCCAGTACTTC. The encoded protein is CASSLYGRAEETQYF. The chain combines TRBV11-3 with TRBJ2-5, with 8 bases that match TRBD2. Germline CDR1 SGHNT, CDR2 YENEEA. The junction had 5 bases not matched to a gene; V was cut back by 2 bases and J by 3 bases. The CDR3 totals 15 residues.

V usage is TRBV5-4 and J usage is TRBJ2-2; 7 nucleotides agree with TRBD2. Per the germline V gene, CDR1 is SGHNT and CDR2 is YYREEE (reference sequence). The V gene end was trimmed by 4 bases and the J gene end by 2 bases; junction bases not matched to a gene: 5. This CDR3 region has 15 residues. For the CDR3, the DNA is TGTGCCAGCAGCCCCGGGACTACTAACACCGGGGAGCTGTTTTTT. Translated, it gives CASSPGTTNTGELFF.

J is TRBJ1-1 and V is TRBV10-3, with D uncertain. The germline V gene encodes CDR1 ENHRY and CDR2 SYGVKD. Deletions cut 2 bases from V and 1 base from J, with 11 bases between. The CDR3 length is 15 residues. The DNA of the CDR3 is TGTGCCATCAGTGAGGGCAGCCTGCCGAACACTGAAGCTTTCTTT. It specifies CAISEGSLPNTEAFF.

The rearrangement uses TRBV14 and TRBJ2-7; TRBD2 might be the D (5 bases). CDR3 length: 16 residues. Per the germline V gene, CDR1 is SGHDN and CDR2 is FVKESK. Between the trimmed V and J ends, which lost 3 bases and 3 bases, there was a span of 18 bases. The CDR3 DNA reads TGTGCCAGCAGCCAGAGGGTAAGGGTCCCAAACTACGAGCAGTACTTC. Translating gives CASSQRVRVPNYEQYF.

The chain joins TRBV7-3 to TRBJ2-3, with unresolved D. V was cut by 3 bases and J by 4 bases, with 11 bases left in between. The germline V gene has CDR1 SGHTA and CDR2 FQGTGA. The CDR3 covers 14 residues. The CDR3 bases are TGTGCCAGCAGCTTGGGGATTGGGGCAGATACGCAGTATTTT. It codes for CASSLGIGADTQYF.